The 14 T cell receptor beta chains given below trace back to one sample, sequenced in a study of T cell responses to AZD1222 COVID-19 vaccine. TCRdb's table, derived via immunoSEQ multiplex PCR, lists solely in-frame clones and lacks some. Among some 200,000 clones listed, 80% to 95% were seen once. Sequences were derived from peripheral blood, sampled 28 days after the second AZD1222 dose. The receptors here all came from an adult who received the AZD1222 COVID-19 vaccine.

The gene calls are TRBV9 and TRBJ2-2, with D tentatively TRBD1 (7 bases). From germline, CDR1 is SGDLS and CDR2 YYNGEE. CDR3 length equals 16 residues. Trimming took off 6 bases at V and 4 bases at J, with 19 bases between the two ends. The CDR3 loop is CASTPRGREGTGELFF. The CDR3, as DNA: TGTGCCAGCACCCCGAGGGGGCGGGAAGGCACCGGGGAGCTGTTTTTT.

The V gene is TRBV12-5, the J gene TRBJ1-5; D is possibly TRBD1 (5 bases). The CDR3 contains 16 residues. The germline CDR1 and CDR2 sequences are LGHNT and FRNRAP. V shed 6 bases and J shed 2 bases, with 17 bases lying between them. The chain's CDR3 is CASGPGTSKGNQPQHF. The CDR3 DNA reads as TGTGCTAGTGGCCCCGGGACTTCCAAAGGCAATCAGCCCCAGCATTTT.

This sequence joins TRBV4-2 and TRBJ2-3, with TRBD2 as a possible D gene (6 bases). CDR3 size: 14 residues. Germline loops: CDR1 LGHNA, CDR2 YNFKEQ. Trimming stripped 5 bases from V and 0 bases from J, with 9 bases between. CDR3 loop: CASSFGGSTDTQYF. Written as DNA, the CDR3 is TGTGCCAGCAGCTTTGGGGGGAGCACAGATACGCAGTATTTT.

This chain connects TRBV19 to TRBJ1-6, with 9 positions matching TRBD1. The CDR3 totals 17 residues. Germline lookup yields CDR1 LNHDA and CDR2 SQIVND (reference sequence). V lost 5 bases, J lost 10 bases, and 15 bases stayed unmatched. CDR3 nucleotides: TGTGCCAGTAGTGCCGACTTTGGGGACAGGGTGAACTCACCCCTCCACTTT. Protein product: CASSADFGDRVNSPLHF.

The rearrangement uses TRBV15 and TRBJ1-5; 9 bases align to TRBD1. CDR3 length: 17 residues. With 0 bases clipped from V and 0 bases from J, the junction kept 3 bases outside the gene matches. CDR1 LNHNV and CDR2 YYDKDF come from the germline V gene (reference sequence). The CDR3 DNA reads TGTGCCACCAGCAGAGATGGGACAGGGAATAGCAATCAGCCCCAGCATTTT. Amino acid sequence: CATSRDGTGNSNQPQHF. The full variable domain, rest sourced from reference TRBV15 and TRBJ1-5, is DAMVIQNPRYQVTQFGKPVTLSCSQTLNHNVMYWYQQKSSQAPKLLFHYYDKDFNNEADTPDNFQSRRPNTSFCFLDIRSPGLGDTAMYLCATSRDGTGNSNQPQHFGDGTRLSIL.

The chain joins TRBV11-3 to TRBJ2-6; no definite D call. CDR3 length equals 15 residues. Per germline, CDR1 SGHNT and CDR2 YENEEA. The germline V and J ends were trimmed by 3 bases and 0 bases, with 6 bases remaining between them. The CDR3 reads CASSFRLSGANVLTF. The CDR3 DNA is TGTGCCAGCAGCTTCAGGCTCTCTGGGGCCAACGTCCTGACTTTC. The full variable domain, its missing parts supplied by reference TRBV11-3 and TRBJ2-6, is EAGVVQSPRYKIIEKKQPVAFWCNPISGHNTLYWYLQNLGQGPELLIRYENEEAVDDSQLPKDRFSAERLKGVDSTLKIQPAELGDSAVYLCASSFRLSGANVLTFGAGSRLTVL.

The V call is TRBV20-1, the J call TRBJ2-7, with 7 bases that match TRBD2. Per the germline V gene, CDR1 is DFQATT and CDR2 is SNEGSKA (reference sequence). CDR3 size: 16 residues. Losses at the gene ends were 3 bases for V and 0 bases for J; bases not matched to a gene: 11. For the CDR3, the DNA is TGCAGTGCTAGTTCTAGCGGAAGGGGAGCCTCCTACGAGCAGTACTTC. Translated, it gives CSASSSGRGASYEQYF.

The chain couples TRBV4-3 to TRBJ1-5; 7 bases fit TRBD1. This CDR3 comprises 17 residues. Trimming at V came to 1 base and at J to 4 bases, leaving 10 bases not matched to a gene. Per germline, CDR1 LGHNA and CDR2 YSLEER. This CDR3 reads CASSQGLTGARNQPQHF. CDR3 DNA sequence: TGCGCCAGCAGCCAAGGCCTAACAGGGGCGCGGAATCAGCCCCAGCATTTT.

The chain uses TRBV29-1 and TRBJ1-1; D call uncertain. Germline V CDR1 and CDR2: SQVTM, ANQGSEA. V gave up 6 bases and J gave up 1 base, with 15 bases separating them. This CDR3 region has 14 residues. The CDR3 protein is CSVGATVGNTEAFF. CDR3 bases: TGCAGCGTCGGTGCCACGGTTGGGAACACTGAAGCTTTCTTT.

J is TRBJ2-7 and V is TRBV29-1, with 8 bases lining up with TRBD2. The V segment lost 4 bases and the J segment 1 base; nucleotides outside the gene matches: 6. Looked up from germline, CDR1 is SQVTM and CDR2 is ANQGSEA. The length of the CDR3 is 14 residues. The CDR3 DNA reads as TGCAGCGTTGCTGAAGGGACTAGTTCCTACGAGCAGTACTTC. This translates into CSVAEGTSSYEQYF.

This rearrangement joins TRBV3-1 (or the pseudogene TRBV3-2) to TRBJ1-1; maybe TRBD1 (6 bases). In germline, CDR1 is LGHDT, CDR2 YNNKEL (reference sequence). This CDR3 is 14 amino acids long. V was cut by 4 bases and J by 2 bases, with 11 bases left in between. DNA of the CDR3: TGTGCCAGCAGCCGCCGACAGGCTAACACTGAAGCTTTCTTT. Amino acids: CASSRRQANTEAFF.

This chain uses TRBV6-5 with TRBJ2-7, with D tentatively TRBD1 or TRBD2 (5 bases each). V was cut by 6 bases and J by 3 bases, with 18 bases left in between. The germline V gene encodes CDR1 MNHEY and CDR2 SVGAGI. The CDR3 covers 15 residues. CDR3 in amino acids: CASSPQVGGDYEQYF. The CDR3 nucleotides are TGTGCCAGCAGCCCACAGGTTGGGGGTGACTACGAGCAGTACTTC.

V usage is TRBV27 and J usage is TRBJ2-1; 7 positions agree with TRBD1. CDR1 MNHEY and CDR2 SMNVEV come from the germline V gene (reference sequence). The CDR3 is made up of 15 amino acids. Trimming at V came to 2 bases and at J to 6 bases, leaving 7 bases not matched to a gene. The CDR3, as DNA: TGTGCCAGCAGTTTAATCGGGACAGCACTCAATGAGCAGTTCTTC. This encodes CASSLIGTALNEQFF.

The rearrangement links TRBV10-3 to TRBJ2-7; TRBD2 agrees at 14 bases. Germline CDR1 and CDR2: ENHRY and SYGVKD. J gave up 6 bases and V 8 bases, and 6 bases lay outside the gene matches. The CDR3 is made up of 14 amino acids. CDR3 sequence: CAIQGLAGAGEQYF. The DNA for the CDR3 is TGTGCCATCCAGGGACTAGCGGGAGCTGGCGAGCAGTACTTC.